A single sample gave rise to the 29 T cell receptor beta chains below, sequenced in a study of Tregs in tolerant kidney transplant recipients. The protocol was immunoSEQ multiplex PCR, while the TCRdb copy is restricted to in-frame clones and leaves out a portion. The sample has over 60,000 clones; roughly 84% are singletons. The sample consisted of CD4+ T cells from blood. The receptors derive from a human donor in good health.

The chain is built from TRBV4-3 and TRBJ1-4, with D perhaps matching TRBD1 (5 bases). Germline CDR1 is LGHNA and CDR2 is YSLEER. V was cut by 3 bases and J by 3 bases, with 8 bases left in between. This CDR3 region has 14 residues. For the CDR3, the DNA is TGCGCCAGCAGCCAGACAGAATCTAATGAAAAACTGTTTTTT. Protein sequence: CASSQTESNEKLFF.

CDR3 nucleotide sequence: TGTGCTAGTGGTCTCCGCCCAGGGGGCGTAACCGGGGAGCTGTTTTTT. Its protein is CASGLRPGGVTGELFF. The rearrangement joins TRBV12-5 to TRBJ2-2, with TRBD1 matching 8 bases. This CDR3 comprises 16 residues. Germline lookup yields CDR1 LGHNT and CDR2 FRNRAP. Trimming at V came to 5 bases and at J to 5 bases, leaving 10 bases not matched to a gene.

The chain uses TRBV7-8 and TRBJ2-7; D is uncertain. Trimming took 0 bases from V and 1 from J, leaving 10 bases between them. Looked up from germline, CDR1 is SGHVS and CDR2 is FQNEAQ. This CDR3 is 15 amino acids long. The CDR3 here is CASSLAVGRSYEQYF. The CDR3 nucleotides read TGTGCCAGCAGCTTAGCGGTAGGCAGATCCTACGAGCAGTACTTC.

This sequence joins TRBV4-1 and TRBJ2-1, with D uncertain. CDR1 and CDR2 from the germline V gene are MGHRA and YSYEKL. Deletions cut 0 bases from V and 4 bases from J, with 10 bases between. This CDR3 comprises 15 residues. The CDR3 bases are TGCGCCAGCAGCCAAGATCTCGTGGGTTACAATGAGCAGTTCTTC. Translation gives CASSQDLVGYNEQFF.

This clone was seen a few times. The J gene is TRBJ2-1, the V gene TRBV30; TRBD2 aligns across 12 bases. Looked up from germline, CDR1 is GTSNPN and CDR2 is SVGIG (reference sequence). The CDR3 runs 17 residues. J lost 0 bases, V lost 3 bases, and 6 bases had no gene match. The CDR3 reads CAWRGTSGPYSYNEQFF. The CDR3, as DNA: TGTGCCTGGAGGGGGACTAGCGGGCCCTACTCCTACAATGAGCAGTTCTTC.

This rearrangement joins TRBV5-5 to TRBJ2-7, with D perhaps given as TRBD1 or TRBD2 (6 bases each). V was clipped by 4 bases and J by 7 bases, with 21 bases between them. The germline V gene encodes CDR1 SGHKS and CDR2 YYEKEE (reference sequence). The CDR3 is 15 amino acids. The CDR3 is CASSRTGTQEGEQYF. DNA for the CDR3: TGTGCCAGCAGCCGTACCGGGACACAGGAGGGGGAGCAGTACTTC.

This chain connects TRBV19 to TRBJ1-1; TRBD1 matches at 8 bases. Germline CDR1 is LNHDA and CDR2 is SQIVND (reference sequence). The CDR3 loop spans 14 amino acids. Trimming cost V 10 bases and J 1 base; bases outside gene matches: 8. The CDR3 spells CATRHRGGNTEAFF. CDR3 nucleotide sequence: TGTGCCACCCGACACAGGGGGGGGAACACTGAAGCTTTCTTT.

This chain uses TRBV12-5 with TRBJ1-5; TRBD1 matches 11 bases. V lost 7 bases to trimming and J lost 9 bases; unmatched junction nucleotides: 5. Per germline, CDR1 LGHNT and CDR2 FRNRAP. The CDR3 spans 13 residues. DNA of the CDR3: TGTGCTAGTGACAAGGACAGGGGGCCGCCCCAGCATTTT. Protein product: CASDKDRGPPQHF.

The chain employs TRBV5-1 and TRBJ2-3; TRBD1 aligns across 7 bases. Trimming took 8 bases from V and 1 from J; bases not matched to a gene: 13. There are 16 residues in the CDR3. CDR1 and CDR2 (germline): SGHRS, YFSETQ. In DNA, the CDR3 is TGCGCCAGTAGAACCGGGACAGTGCAAGGCACAGATACGCAGTATTTT. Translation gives CASRTGTVQGTDTQYF.

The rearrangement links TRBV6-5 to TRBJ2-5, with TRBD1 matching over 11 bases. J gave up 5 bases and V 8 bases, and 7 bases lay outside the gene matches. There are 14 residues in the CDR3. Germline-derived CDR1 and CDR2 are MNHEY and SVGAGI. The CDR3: CASSLGTGGETQYF. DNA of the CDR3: TGTGCCAGCTCCCTCGGGACAGGGGGGGAGACCCAGTACTTC.

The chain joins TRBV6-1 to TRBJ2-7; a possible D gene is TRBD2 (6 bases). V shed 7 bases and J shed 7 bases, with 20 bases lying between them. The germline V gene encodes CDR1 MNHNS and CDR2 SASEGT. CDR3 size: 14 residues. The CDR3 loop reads CASTRDSTRSEQYF. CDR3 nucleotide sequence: TGTGCCAGCACCAGGGACTCTACAAGGAGTGAGCAGTACTTC.

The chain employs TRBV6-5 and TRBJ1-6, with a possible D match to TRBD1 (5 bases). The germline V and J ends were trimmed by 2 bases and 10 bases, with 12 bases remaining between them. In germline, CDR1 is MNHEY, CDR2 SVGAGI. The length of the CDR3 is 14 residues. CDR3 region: CASSYRGSGSPLHF. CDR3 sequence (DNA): TGTGCCAGCAGTTACAGGGGATCAGGATCACCCCTCCACTTT.

The CDR3 sequence is CASSPEGRPNTGELFF. For the CDR3, the DNA is TGTGCCAGCAGCCCAGAGGGGCGCCCGAACACCGGGGAGCTGTTTTTT. This rearrangement joins TRBV5-4 to TRBJ2-2, with D perhaps TRBD1 or TRBD2 (5 bases each). CDR3 length equals 16 residues. Per germline, CDR1 SGHNT and CDR2 YYREEE (reference sequence). Trimming took 4 bases from V and 0 from J, leaving 13 bases between them.

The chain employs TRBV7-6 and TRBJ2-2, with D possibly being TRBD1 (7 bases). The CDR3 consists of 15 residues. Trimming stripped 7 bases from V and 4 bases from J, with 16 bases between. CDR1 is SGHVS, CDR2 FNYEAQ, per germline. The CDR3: CASMQGGAGTGELFF. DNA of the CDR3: TGTGCCAGCATGCAGGGGGGCGCTGGCACCGGGGAGCTGTTTTTT.

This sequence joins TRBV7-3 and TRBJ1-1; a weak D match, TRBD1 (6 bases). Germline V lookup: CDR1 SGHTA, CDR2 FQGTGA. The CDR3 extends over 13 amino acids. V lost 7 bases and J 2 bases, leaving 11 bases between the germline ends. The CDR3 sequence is CASKIQGNTEAFF. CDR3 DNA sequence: TGTGCCAGCAAAATACAGGGCAACACTGAAGCTTTCTTT.

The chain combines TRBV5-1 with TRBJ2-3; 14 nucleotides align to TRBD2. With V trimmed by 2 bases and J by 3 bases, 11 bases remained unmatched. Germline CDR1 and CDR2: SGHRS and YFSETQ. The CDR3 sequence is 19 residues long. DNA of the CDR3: TGCGCCAGCAGCTTTATCCGACTAGCGGGAGGGCCTGGGACAGATACGCAGTATTTT. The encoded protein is CASSFIRLAGGPGTDTQYF. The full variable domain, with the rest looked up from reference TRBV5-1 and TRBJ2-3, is KAGVTQTPRYLIKTRGQQVTLSCSPISGHRSVSWYQQTPGQGLQFLFEYFSETQRNKGNFPGRFSGRQFSNSRSEMNVSTLELGDSALYLCASSFIRLAGGPGTDTQYFGPGTRLTVL.

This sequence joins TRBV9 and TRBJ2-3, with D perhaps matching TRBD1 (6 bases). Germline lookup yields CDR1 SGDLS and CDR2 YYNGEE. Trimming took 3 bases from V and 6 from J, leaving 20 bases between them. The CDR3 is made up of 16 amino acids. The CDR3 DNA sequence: TGTGCCAGCAGCGCAGGTGTTCTAGGGGGTCAGGATACGCAGTATTTT. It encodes CASSAGVLGGQDTQYF.

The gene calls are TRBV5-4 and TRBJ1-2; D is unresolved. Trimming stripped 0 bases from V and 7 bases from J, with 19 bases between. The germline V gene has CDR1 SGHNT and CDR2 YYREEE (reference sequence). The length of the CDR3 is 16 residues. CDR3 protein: CASSLEGGRVRGGYTF. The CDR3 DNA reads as TGTGCCAGCAGCTTGGAGGGAGGGAGGGTCCGCGGTGGCTACACCTTC.

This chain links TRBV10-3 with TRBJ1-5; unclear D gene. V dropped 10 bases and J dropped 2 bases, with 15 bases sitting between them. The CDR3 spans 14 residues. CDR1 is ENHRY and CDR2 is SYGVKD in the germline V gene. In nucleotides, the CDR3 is TGTGCCACCACGGACCTGGACGGCAATCAGCCCCAGCATTTT. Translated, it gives CATTDLDGNQPQHF.

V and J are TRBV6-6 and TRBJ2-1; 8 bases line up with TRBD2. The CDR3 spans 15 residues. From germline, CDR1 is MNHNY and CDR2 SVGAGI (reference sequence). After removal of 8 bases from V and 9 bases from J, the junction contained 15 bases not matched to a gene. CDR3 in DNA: TGTGCCAGCCGTCCGGGACTAGGGGGTTTTGGTGAGCAGTTCTTC. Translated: CASRPGLGGFGEQFF.

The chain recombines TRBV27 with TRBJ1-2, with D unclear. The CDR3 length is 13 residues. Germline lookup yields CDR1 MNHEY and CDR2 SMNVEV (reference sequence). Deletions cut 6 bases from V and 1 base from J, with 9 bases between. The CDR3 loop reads CASSTGINYGYTF. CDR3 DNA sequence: TGTGCCAGCAGCACCGGGATTAACTATGGCTACACCTTC.

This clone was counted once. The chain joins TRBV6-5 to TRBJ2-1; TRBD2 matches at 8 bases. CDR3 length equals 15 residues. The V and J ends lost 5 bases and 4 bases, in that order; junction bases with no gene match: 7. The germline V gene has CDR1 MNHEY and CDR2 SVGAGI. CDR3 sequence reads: CASSSLLAEYNEQFF. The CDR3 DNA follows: TGTGCCAGCAGTAGCCTACTAGCGGAGTACAATGAGCAGTTCTTC.

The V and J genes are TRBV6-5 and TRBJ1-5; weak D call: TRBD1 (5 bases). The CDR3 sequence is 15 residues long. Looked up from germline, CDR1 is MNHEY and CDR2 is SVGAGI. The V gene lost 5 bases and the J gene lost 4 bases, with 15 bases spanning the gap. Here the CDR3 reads CASSAAGPANQPQHF. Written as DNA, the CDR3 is TGTGCCAGCAGTGCCGCGGGGCCGGCGAATCAGCCCCAGCATTTT.

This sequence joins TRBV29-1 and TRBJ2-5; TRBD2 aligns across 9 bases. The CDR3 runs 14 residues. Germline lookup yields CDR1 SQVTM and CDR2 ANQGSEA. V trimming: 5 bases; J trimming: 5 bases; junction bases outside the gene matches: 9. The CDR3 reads CSVQVLAGVETQYF. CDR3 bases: TGCAGCGTTCAGGTTTTAGCGGGAGTGGAGACCCAGTACTTC. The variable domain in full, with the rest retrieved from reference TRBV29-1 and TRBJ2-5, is SAVISQKPSRDICQRGTSLTIQCQVDSQVTMMFWYRQQPGQSLTLIATANQGSEATYESGFVIDKFPISRPNLTFSTLTVSNMSPEDSSIYLCSVQVLAGVETQYFGPGTRLLVL.

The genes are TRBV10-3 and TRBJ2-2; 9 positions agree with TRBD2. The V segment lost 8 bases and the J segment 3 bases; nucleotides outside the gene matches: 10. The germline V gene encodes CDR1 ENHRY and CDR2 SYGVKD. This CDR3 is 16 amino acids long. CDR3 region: CAIGSRRLADTGELFF. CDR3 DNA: TGTGCCATCGGAAGTAGGAGACTAGCGGACACCGGGGAGCTGTTTTTT.

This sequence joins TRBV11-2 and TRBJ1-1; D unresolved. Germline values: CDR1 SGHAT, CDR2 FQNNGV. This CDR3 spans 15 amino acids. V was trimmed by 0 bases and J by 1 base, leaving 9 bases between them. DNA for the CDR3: TGTGCCAGCAGCTTAGAGTTCCAGACGAACACTGAAGCTTTCTTT. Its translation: CASSLEFQTNTEAFF. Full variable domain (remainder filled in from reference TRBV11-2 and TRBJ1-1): EAGVAQSPRYKIIEKRQSVAFWCNPISGHATLYWYQQILGQGPKLLIQFQNNGVVDDSQLPKDRFSAERLKGVDSTLKIQPAKLEDSAVYLCASSLEFQTNTEAFFGQGTRLTVV.

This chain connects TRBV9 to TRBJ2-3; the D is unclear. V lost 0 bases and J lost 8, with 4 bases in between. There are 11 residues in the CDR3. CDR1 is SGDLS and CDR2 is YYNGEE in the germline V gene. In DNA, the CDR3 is TGTGCCAGCAGCGTAGGGGGTACGCAGTATTTT. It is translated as CASSVGGTQYF.

CDR3 sequence reads: CASSLTRSGELFF. CDR3 coding DNA: TGTGCCAGCAGCTTAACTAGGTCCGGGGAGCTGTTTTTT. The chain uses TRBV13 and TRBJ2-2, with a possible D match to TRBD2 (5 bases). The CDR3 spans 13 residues. Trimming removed 2 bases from V and 6 bases from J, with 7 bases in between. Germline V CDR1 and CDR2: PRHDT, FYEKMQ (reference sequence).

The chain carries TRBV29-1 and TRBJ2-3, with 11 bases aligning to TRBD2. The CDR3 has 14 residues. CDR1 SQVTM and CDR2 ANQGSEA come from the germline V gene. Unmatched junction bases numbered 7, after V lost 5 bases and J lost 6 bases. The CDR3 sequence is CSVPTSGGGDTQYF. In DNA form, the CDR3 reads TGCAGCGTTCCAACTAGCGGGGGAGGGGATACGCAGTATTTT.